A single sample is the source of the 20 T cell receptor beta chains below, sequenced in a study of cytomegalovirus exposure and HLA in healthy donors. The PCR used 60 Vbeta and 13 Jbeta primers. Sequenced by immunoSEQ multiplex PCR; TCRdb stores in-frame clones only, minus some. The profile shows under 200,000 clones, roughly 82% of them singletons. Material for sequencing was PBMCs. Receptor source: a woman aged 50 to 65 in good health and CMV-seronegative.

The CDR3 coding sequence is TGTGCCAGCAGCTCCGGACAGCTCCTCTCTGGGGCCAACGTCCTGACTTTC. Protein: CASSSGQLLSGANVLTF. The rearrangement links TRBV7-3 to TRBJ2-6, with D perhaps TRBD1 (6 bases). Trimming took off 4 bases at V and 0 bases at J, with 13 bases between the two ends. The CDR3 contains 17 residues. Germline loops: CDR1 SGHTA, CDR2 FQGTGA. Combining the CDR3 with reference TRBV7-3 and TRBJ2-6 gives the whole variable domain GAGVSQTPSNKVTEKGKYVELRCDPISGHTALYWYRQSLGQGPEFLIYFQGTGAADDSGLPNDRFFAVRPEGSVSTLKIQRTERGDSAVYLCASSSGQLLSGANVLTFGAGSRLTVL.

The gene calls are TRBV6-4 and TRBJ1-1, with D possibly matching TRBD1 (5 bases). The V gene's germline CDR1 is MRHNA and CDR2 SNTAGT. The CDR3 sequence is 13 residues long. The ends were cut back, 3 bases at V and 5 bases at J, with 10 bases in the middle. CDR3 coding DNA: TGTGCCAGCAGTGAGGGGCGAGGTACTGAAGCTTTCTTT. This sequence encodes CASSEGRGTEAFF.

This chain connects TRBV11-2 to TRBJ2-1, with D possibly TRBD2 on 6 matching bases. The V and J ends lost 3 bases and 6 bases respectively, with 15 bases between them. Looked up from germline, CDR1 is SGHAT and CDR2 is FQNNGV. The length of the CDR3 is 15 residues. The DNA for the CDR3 is TGTGCCAGCAGCTTTCTCCGGGGGAAATTCAATGAGCAGTTCTTC. It yields the protein CASSFLRGKFNEQFF.

The chain combines TRBV7-2 with TRBJ2-1, with 12 bases that match TRBD2. J lost 15 bases, V lost 5 bases, and 8 bases had no gene match. CDR3 size: 13 residues. The V gene's germline CDR1 is SGHTA and CDR2 FQGNSA. CDR3 nucleotides: TGTGCCAGCAGCCCCCGACTAGCGGGGGATCTGTTCTTC. Its translation: CASSPRLAGDLFF.

The chain has TRBV6-1 and TRBJ1-1; no firm D call. The CDR3 runs 15 residues. Germline CDR1 and CDR2: MNHNS and SASEGT. Trimming removed 4 bases from V and 0 bases from J, with 12 bases in between. CDR3 in amino acids: CASSAPFRMNTEAFF. For the CDR3, the DNA is TGTGCCAGCAGTGCCCCGTTCAGGATGAACACTGAAGCTTTCTTT.

The chain combines TRBV28 with TRBJ2-7; TRBD2 agrees at 11 bases. The ends lost 6 bases at V and 1 base at J; junction bases unmatched: 8. Germline V CDR1 and CDR2: MDHEN, SYDVKM. The CDR3 covers 16 residues. The CDR3 region is CASRLAGVPGSYEQYF. The CDR3 nucleotides are TGTGCCAGCAGACTAGCGGGAGTTCCTGGGTCCTACGAGCAGTACTTC.

The chain carries TRBV7-9 and TRBJ2-3; 11 nucleotides agree with TRBD2. J lost 4 bases, V lost 4 bases, and 7 bases had no gene match. Germline V gene data show CDR1 as SEHNR and CDR2 as FQNEAQ (reference sequence). The CDR3 runs 16 residues. CDR3 protein: CASSSIAGGRSDTQYF. The CDR3 DNA is TGTGCCAGCAGCTCCATAGCGGGGGGGAGGTCAGATACGCAGTATTTT.

This chain links TRBV14 with TRBJ2-7; 9 nucleotides match TRBD1. Germline V gene sequence: CDR1 SGHDN, CDR2 FVKESK. Trimming removed 2 bases from V and 7 bases from J; junction bases left unmatched: 12. The CDR3 extends over 16 amino acids. The CDR3 reads CASSQRSGTGQGEQYF. CDR3 nucleotides: TGTGCCAGCAGCCAAAGATCCGGGACAGGGCAGGGGGAGCAGTACTTC.

This clone occurred a few times. V gene TRBV11-3 combines with J gene TRBJ2-2, with a tentative D call TRBD2 (5 bases). Between the trimmed V and J ends, which lost 1 base and 13 bases, there was a span of 22 bases. This CDR3 is 16 amino acids long. Per the germline V gene, CDR1 is SGHNT and CDR2 is YENEEA. The CDR3 nucleotides are TGTGCCAGCAGCTTAGGTGGTACCCGCGTTGGCGAGGGGCTGTTTTTT. Translated, it gives CASSLGGTRVGEGLFF.

The genes are TRBV5-1 and TRBJ2-2; TRBD1 matches 7 bases. Germline CDR1 reads SGHRS; CDR2 reads YFSETQ. The CDR3 has 14 residues. The CDR3 reads CATTGTENTGELFF. The CDR3 DNA reads as TGCGCTACAACCGGGACAGAGAACACCGGGGAGCTGTTTTTT.

The V call is TRBV7-9, the J call TRBJ1-5; perhaps TRBD1 as D (6 bases). Germline V gene lookup returns CDR1 SEHNR and CDR2 FQNEAQ (reference sequence). This CDR3 comprises 15 residues. Trimming left V 1 base short and J 7 bases short, with 14 bases between. The CDR3 protein is CASSLGTVDGQPQHF. The CDR3 DNA reads as TGTGCCAGCAGCTTAGGGACAGTCGACGGCCAGCCCCAGCATTTT.

The rearrangement links TRBV21-1 to TRBJ1-4; TRBD1, the table's D call, was not compared with the DNA. TRBV21-1 is assigned pseudogene status. This CDR3 has 16 residues. CDR3 residues: CASSKDRGQANEKLFF. CDR3 nucleotide sequence: TGTGCCAGCAGCAAAGACAGGGGGCAGGCTAATGAAAAACTGTTTTTT.

This clone has more than one count but fewer than ten. The chain combines TRBV5-5 with TRBJ2-6; tentative D call: TRBD1 (5 bases). Between the trimmed V and J ends, which lost 0 bases and 3 bases, there was a span of 7 bases. Germline V gene sequence: CDR1 SGHKS, CDR2 YYEKEE (reference sequence). The CDR3 is 15 amino acids. The CDR3 reads CASSLEGDGANVLTF. The CDR3 bases are TGTGCCAGCAGCTTGGAAGGGGATGGGGCCAACGTCCTGACTTTC.

The chain recombines TRBV19 with TRBJ2-7, with D possibly TRBD2 on 5 matching bases. CDR1 and CDR2 (germline): LNHDA, SQIVND (reference sequence). Trimming removed 3 bases from V and 3 bases from J, with 12 bases in between. The CDR3 has 14 residues. The CDR3 is CASSMDSAIYEQYF. The CDR3 bases are TGTGCCAGTAGTATGGACTCCGCCATCTACGAGCAGTACTTC.

V usage is TRBV10-3 and J usage is TRBJ1-4, with D tentatively TRBD1 (6 bases). The length of the CDR3 is 14 residues. V was shortened by 6 bases and J by 6 bases, with 14 bases between the two germline ends. CDR1 is ENHRY and CDR2 is SYGVKD in the germline V gene. The CDR3 DNA sequence: TGTGCCATCAGCCTTACAGGGCGGGATGAAAAACTGTTTTTT. Protein product: CAISLTGRDEKLFF.

CDR3 amino acids: CASTRARDRGSLAKNIQYF. Written as DNA, the CDR3 is TGTGCCAGCACAAGGGCCCGGGACAGAGGGTCGCTTGCCAAAAACATTCAGTACTTC. The chain employs TRBV13 and TRBJ2-4, with 7 bases matching TRBD1. Germline loops: CDR1 PRHDT, CDR2 FYEKMQ (reference sequence). Trimming at V came to 7 bases and at J to 1 base, leaving 19 bases not matched to a gene. There are 19 residues in the CDR3. The full variable domain, with the rest looked up from reference TRBV13 and TRBJ2-4, is AAGVIQSPRHLIKEKRETATLKCYPIPRHDTVYWYQQGPGQDPQFLISFYEKMQSDKGSIPDRFSAQQFSDYHSELNMSSLELGDSALYFCASTRARDRGSLAKNIQYFGAGTRLSVL.

The chain uses TRBV5-6 and TRBJ2-3; 8 nucleotides match TRBD2. Germline V CDR1 and CDR2: SGHDT, YYEEEE. CDR3 length equals 16 residues. The V gene end was trimmed by 1 base and the J gene end by 1 base; junction bases not matched to a gene: 5. The CDR3 region is CASSLRGGLGTDTQYF. In DNA, the CDR3 is TGTGCCAGCAGCTTGCGGGGGGGCCTAGGCACAGATACGCAGTATTTT.

In this sample, this clone turned up many times. The chain couples TRBV4-2 to TRBJ2-1; D may be TRBD1 (6 bases). This CDR3 is built from 13 residues. Germline CDR1 LGHNA, CDR2 YNFKEQ. The V and J ends lost 3 bases and 4 bases respectively, with 7 bases between them. The CDR3 DNA reads TGTGCCAGCAGCCAGGGACAATACAATGAGCAGTTCTTC. It translates to CASSQGQYNEQFF.

The chain is built from TRBV5-1 and TRBJ2-1; the match to TRBD1 covers 11 bases. V was pared by 3 bases and J by 9 bases, with 8 bases of the junction left unmatched. The germline V gene has CDR1 SGHRS and CDR2 YFSETQ. This CDR3 comprises 15 residues. CDR3 protein: CASSSSGTGGPEQFF. In DNA form, the CDR3 reads TGCGCCAGCAGCTCGTCCGGGACAGGGGGTCCTGAGCAGTTCTTC.

This clone was seen more than once but under ten times. The chain recombines TRBV5-4 with TRBJ2-7, with D possibly TRBD2 on 6 matching bases. Trimming took off 0 bases at V and 1 base at J, with 14 bases between the two ends. Germline values: CDR1 SGHNT, CDR2 YYREEE (reference sequence). There are 16 residues in the CDR3. As DNA, the CDR3 is TGTGCCAGCAGCTTGGACCTTCACGGGAGTTCCTACGAGCAGTACTTC. Translated: CASSLDLHGSSYEQYF.